The 32 T cell receptor beta chains in this list originate from one sample, sequenced in a study of cytomegalovirus exposure and HLA in healthy donors. A multiplex PCR was run with 60 Vbeta primers and 13 Jbeta primers. The protocol was immunoSEQ multiplex PCR, while the TCRdb copy is restricted to in-frame clones and leaves out a portion. Here the sample spans nearly 95,000 clones, about 7.6% being singletons. Sequences were obtained from PBMCs. These receptors were collected from a man in his forties or fifties in good health and CMV-seronegative.

This clone appeared a few times. The chain combines TRBV5-1 with TRBJ2-1; TRBD2 aligns across 10 bases. Germline trimming cut 1 base from V and 7 bases from J; bases unmatched to any gene: 5. CDR1 SGHRS and CDR2 YFSETQ come from the germline V gene. The CDR3 length is 15 residues. The CDR3 sequence is CASSLTSGVGNEQFF. CDR3 sequence (DNA): TGCGCCAGCAGCTTGACTAGCGGGGTTGGGAATGAGCAGTTCTTC.

The chain has TRBV6-6 and TRBJ1-1, with 7 bases matching TRBD1. J lost 12 bases, V lost 7 bases, and 8 bases had no gene match. Germline CDR1 reads MNHNY; CDR2 reads SVGAGI (reference sequence). The CDR3 is made up of 11 amino acids. The DNA for the CDR3 is TGTGCCAGCACCTGGGGACAGAGCTCTTTCTTT. Translated: CASTWGQSSFF.

This clone was counted only a few times. Here the CDR3 reads CASSLGPTSLSGNTIYF. CDR3 bases: TGCGCCAGCAGCTTGGGGCCCACAAGTCTCTCTGGAAACACCATATATTTT. The gene calls are TRBV5-1 and TRBJ1-3; the D is unclear. V was shortened by 0 bases and J by 0 bases, with 13 bases between the two germline ends. Germline V gene data show CDR1 as SGHRS and CDR2 as YFSETQ. The CDR3 loop spans 17 amino acids.

This clone was detected a few times. One end of the junction does not line up with germline, which may come from a read error. The chain recombines TRBV11-2 with TRBJ1-1; 8 positions match TRBD1. The CDR3 extends over 13 amino acids. Germline lookup yields CDR1 SGHAT and CDR2 FQNNGV. The CDR3 DNA follows: TGTGCCAGCAGCTTAGACAGGGGGCTTGAAGCTCTCTTT. Translating it yields CASSLDRGLEALF.

This clone was seen a few times. The J gene is TRBJ2-3, the V gene TRBV7-3; 8 nucleotides line up with TRBD1. CDR3 length: 16 residues. V shed 4 bases, J shed 0 bases, and the junction held 6 bases outside the gene matches. The germline V gene encodes CDR1 SGHTA and CDR2 FQGTGA. CDR3 DNA: TGTGCCAGCAGCTCACCGACAGGGGCTAGCACAGATACGCAGTATTTT. Its translation: CASSSPTGASTDTQYF.

This clone was picked up a small number of times. The J gene is TRBJ2-3, the V gene TRBV28; 8 nucleotides match TRBD2. Germline loops: CDR1 MDHEN, CDR2 SYDVKM. V was pared by 6 bases and J by 1 base, with 9 bases of the junction left unmatched. The CDR3 spans 16 residues. The CDR3 region is CASSTDLAGRTDTQYF. The CDR3 nucleotides read TGTGCCAGCAGCACAGACCTAGCGGGTCGCACAGATACGCAGTATTTT. Supplemented by reference TRBV28 and TRBJ2-3, the full variable domain reads DVKVTQSSRYLVKRTGEKVFLECVQDMDHENMFWYRQDPGLGLRLIYFSYDVKMKEKGDIPEGYSVSREKKERFSLILESASTNQTSMYLCASSTDLAGRTDTQYFGPGTRLTVL.

This chain joins TRBV19 and TRBJ2-2; D may be TRBD2 (6 bases). Germline V gene lookup returns CDR1 LNHDA and CDR2 SQIVND (reference sequence). The CDR3 has 17 amino acids. V lost 3 bases, J lost 1 base, and 15 bases lay in between. CDR3 region: CASSIYALALNTGELFF. The CDR3 DNA follows: TGTGCCAGTAGTATTTATGCACTAGCCTTGAACACCGGGGAGCTGTTTTTT.

This clone was observed a few times. The rearrangement uses TRBV27 and TRBJ1-2; the D is unclear. The V and J ends lost 2 bases and 6 bases respectively, with 10 bases between them. The CDR3 is 13 residues long. The germline CDR1 and CDR2 sequences are MNHEY and SMNVEV (reference sequence). Here the CDR3 DNA reads TGTGCCAGCAGTTTAAATAGCTGGGATGGCTACACCTTC. It codes for CASSLNSWDGYTF.

There are a few counts of this clone. This chain links TRBV4-2 with TRBJ1-1; D ambiguous. Trimming stripped 6 bases from V and 5 bases from J, with 16 bases between. This CDR3 region has 14 residues. CDR1 and CDR2 from the germline V gene are LGHNA and YNFKEQ. DNA of the CDR3: TGTGCCAGCAGGAGCGGACTTGGACGGACTGAAGCTTTCTTT. It is translated as CASRSGLGRTEAFF.

This clone was observed once. Compared with germline, one end of the junction differs, possibly owing to a read error. The chain employs TRBV30 and TRBJ2-1; 10 bases fit TRBD2. The germline gives CDR1 GTSNPN, CDR2 SVGIG (reference sequence). The CDR3 has 14 amino acids. The CDR3 bases are TGTGCCTGGACTCTAGCGGGAGTTTACAATGCGCAGTTCTTC. Protein product: CAWTLAGVYNAQFF.

The chain employs TRBV5-6 and TRBJ2-2; D not resolved. This CDR3 has 14 amino acids. CDR1 SGHDT and CDR2 YYEEEE come from the germline V gene. Trimming removed 4 bases at V and 1 base at J, with 8 bases between. CDR3 protein: CASSRDWNTGELFF. In nucleotides, the CDR3 is TGTGCCAGCAGCCGAGACTGGAACACCGGGGAGCTGTTTTTT.

This clone turned up a few times. The rearrangement joins TRBV9 to TRBJ2-1, with TRBD2 identical over 16 bases. The trim removed 5 bases at V and 8 bases at J, leaving 13 bases unmatched. The V gene's germline CDR1 is SGDLS and CDR2 YYNGEE. This CDR3 has 18 residues. CDR3 coding DNA: TGTGCCAGCAGAGAGTCCGGGACTAGCGGGGGGGCTAGGTATGAGCAGTTCTTC. Residues: CASRESGTSGGARYEQFF.

This clone was seen more than once but under ten times. This chain joins TRBV20-1 and TRBJ2-7; D is unclear. CDR3 length equals 11 residues. Trimming shortened V by 1 base and J by 3 bases, and 4 bases separated the two germline ends. Looked up from germline, CDR1 is DFQATT and CDR2 is SNEGSKA (reference sequence). The CDR3 region is CSARVLYEQYF. CDR3 DNA sequence: TGCAGTGCTAGAGTCCTCTACGAGCAGTACTTC.

The chain has TRBV4-3 and TRBJ1-1; 8 bases match TRBD1. The germline V gene encodes CDR1 LGHNA and CDR2 YSLEER. The CDR3 is made up of 16 amino acids. J was trimmed by 4 bases and V by 3 bases; bases with no gene match: 10. The CDR3 is CASSQDAGGRRTEAFF. Written as DNA, the CDR3 is TGCGCCAGCAGCCAGGACGCAGGGGGCCGACGCACTGAAGCTTTCTTT.

This clone was counted only a few times. CDR3 loop: CAWCLTANSGNTIYF. CDR3 DNA sequence: TGTGCCTGGTGTTTAACAGCAAACTCTGGAAACACCATATATTTT. The chain combines TRBV30 with TRBJ1-3; D is unclear. Germline V gives CDR1 GTSNPN, CDR2 SVGIG (reference sequence). The germline V and J ends were trimmed by 5 bases and 0 bases, with 14 bases remaining between them. The CDR3 extends over 15 amino acids.

The chain employs TRBV9 and TRBJ2-2; D is uncertain. CDR1 and CDR2 from the germline V gene are SGDLS and YYNGEE. CDR3 length: 14 residues. V was pared by 4 bases and J by 3 bases, with 10 bases between. The CDR3: CASSPTGHTGELFF. The CDR3 coding sequence is TGTGCCAGCAGCCCGACGGGTCACACCGGGGAGCTGTTTTTT.

CDR3: CASSVLNRVDSTGYTF. DNA for the CDR3: TGTGCCAGTAGCGTACTAAACAGGGTAGATTCGACGGGCTACACCTTC. The rearrangement uses TRBV19 and TRBJ1-2; TRBD1 is a possible D gene (6 bases). The CDR3 runs to 16 residues. Between the trimmed V and J ends, which lost 6 bases and 8 bases, there was a span of 25 bases. CDR1 and CDR2 from the germline V gene are LNHDA and SQIVND (reference sequence).

The CDR3 here is CASSFTGGDTDTQYF. CDR3 nucleotide sequence: TGCGCCAGCAGCTTTACGGGGGGAGACACAGATACGCAGTATTTT. The rearrangement joins TRBV5-1 to TRBJ2-3, with 7 bases that match TRBD2. The germline gives CDR1 SGHRS, CDR2 YFSETQ. The J segment lost 2 bases and the V segment lost 2 bases, leaving 5 bases of the junction unmatched. This CDR3 region has 15 residues.

CDR3 protein: CASSLTGGETDTQYF. The CDR3, as DNA: TGTGCCAGCAGCCTGACAGGGGGAGAGACAGATACGCAGTATTTT. V is TRBV5-6 and J is TRBJ2-3; 9 bases align to TRBD1. The CDR3 has 15 amino acids. Germline V gene lookup returns CDR1 SGHDT and CDR2 YYEEEE. With V trimmed by 4 bases and J by 3 bases, 6 bases remained unmatched.

The rearrangement joins TRBV9 to TRBJ1-5; a possible D gene is TRBD1 (5 bases). The CDR3 sequence is 12 residues long. Germline loops: CDR1 SGDLS, CDR2 YYNGEE. V was trimmed by 3 bases and J by 4 bases, leaving 5 bases between them. The CDR3 loop is CASSAGNQPQHF. The CDR3 DNA follows: TGTGCCAGCAGCGCAGGGAATCAGCCCCAGCATTTT.

This clone has at least ten counts. The rearrangement links TRBV10-3 to TRBJ1-3; TRBD1 agrees at 7 bases. V trimming: 6 bases; J trimming: 0 bases; junction bases outside the gene matches: 2. CDR1 is ENHRY, CDR2 SYGVKD, per germline. This CDR3 comprises 14 residues. This chain's CDR3 is CAIRGDSSGNTIYF. CDR3 nucleotide sequence: TGTGCCATCAGGGGGGACAGCTCTGGAAACACCATATATTTT.

The chain links TRBV29-1 to TRBJ1-2; 10 bases fit TRBD1. Germline V CDR1 and CDR2: SQVTM, ANQGSEA. The CDR3 covers 12 residues. V was pared by 7 bases and J by 3 bases, with 2 bases of the junction left unmatched. CDR3: CSGGTGDYGYTF. The CDR3 bases are TGCAGCGGGGGGACAGGGGACTATGGCTACACCTTC.

This clone has only a few counts. The chain links TRBV5-1 to TRBJ2-3; D is ambiguous. CDR3 length: 14 amino acids. Looked up from germline, CDR1 is SGHRS and CDR2 is YFSETQ. Trimming took off 8 bases at V and 0 bases at J, with 13 bases between the two ends. The CDR3 loop reads CASVGSRSTDTQYF. In nucleotides, the CDR3 is TGCGCCAGTGTCGGTTCTAGGAGCACAGATACGCAGTATTTT. Full variable domain (outside the CDR3, taken from reference TRBV5-1 and TRBJ2-3): KAGVTQTPRYLIKTRGQQVTLSCSPISGHRSVSWYQQTPGQGLQFLFEYFSETQRNKGNFPGRFSGRQFSNSRSEMNVSTLELGDSALYLCASVGSRSTDTQYFGPGTRLTVL.

The J gene is TRBJ2-7, the V gene TRBV28, with TRBD2 identical over 13 bases. Trimming at V came to 6 bases and at J to 8 bases, leaving 10 bases not matched to a gene. The CDR3 sequence is 15 residues long. Germline values: CDR1 MDHEN, CDR2 SYDVKM. CDR3 amino acids: CASSDTGLAGRQQYF. Written as DNA, the CDR3 is TGTGCCAGCAGCGATACGGGACTAGCGGGGAGACAGCAGTACTTC.

This clone appeared a few times. The V and J genes are TRBV5-6 and TRBJ2-7, with 9 bases fitting TRBD1. V was pared by 2 bases and J by 0 bases, with 3 bases of the junction left unmatched. The germline V gene has CDR1 SGHDT and CDR2 YYEEEE. This CDR3 is 15 amino acids long. The CDR3 protein is CASSFGTGISYEQYF. The CDR3 region has the DNA TGTGCCAGCAGCTTCGGGACAGGGATCTCCTACGAGCAGTACTTC.

This clone was seen a few times. This rearrangement joins TRBV7-9 to TRBJ1-5; D call uncertain. This CDR3 is built from 16 residues. CDR1 SEHNR and CDR2 FQNEAQ come from the germline V gene (reference sequence). Trimming took 0 bases from V and 1 from J, leaving 10 bases between them. CDR3 DNA: TGTGCCAGCAGCTTAGCGACGGGGTGGAGCAATCAGCCCCAGCATTTT. Translating gives CASSLATGWSNQPQHF.

This clone was found a few times. The chain has TRBV9 and TRBJ1-2; D may be TRBD1 (6 bases). The CDR3 runs to 15 residues. The ends were cut back, 4 bases at V and 8 bases at J, with 21 bases in the middle. The V gene's germline CDR1 is SGDLS and CDR2 YYNGEE. CDR3 DNA: TGTGCCAGCAGCCCGGGGGGGCAGGGAAGGATGGGCTACACCTTC. It is translated as CASSPGGQGRMGYTF.

The rearrangement uses TRBV4-2 and TRBJ2-5; tentatively, D is TRBD2 (5 bases). V was shortened by 4 bases and J by 4 bases, with 16 bases between the two germline ends. The germline gives CDR1 LGHNA, CDR2 YNFKEQ. The CDR3 is 15 amino acids. This chain's CDR3 is CASSLNTGTGETQYF. In DNA, the CDR3 is TGTGCCAGCAGCCTAAATACGGGAACCGGAGAGACCCAGTACTTC.

This clone was seen only a few times. Distinct nucleotide sequences in the sample also encode this CDR3. This chain joins TRBV28 and TRBJ1-5; D not resolved. Germline V gene sequence: CDR1 MDHEN, CDR2 SYDVKM. Trimming left V 2 bases short and J 5 bases short, with 4 bases between. The CDR3 extends over 12 amino acids. CDR3 sequence: CASSLSDQPQHF. CDR3 nucleotide sequence: TGTGCCAGCAGTTTAAGCGATCAGCCCCAGCATTTT.

This clone occurred a few times. The V and J genes are TRBV5-5 and TRBJ1-5; possible D gene TRBD1, 5 bases. V lost 0 bases to trimming and J lost 7 bases, with 14 bases between them. Germline assignment: CDR1 SGHKS and CDR2 YYEKEE (reference sequence). This CDR3 contains 15 residues. The CDR3: CASSLGGVKDQPQHF. CDR3 DNA sequence: TGTGCCAGCAGCTTGGGGGGGGTAAAAGACCAGCCCCAGCATTTT.

This clone was picked up a small number of times. The chain joins TRBV28 to TRBJ2-2; 12 bases line up with TRBD2. Trimming took 6 bases from V and 3 from J; bases not matched to a gene: 14. This CDR3 contains 19 residues. CDR1 and CDR2 (germline): MDHEN, SYDVKM. CDR3 sequence (DNA): TGTGCCAGCAGCCTCAACCTAGCGGGGGGGCCAAGTGACACCGGGGAGCTGTTTTTT. This gives the protein CASSLNLAGGPSDTGELFF.

The chain is built from TRBV5-1 and TRBJ2-1; 11 nucleotides line up with TRBD2. The germline CDR1 and CDR2 sequences are SGHRS and YFSETQ. The CDR3 is 18 amino acids. V lost 0 bases to trimming and J lost 1 base; unmatched junction nucleotides: 6. The CDR3 here is CASSLVLAGGLSYNEQFF. The CDR3 DNA reads TGCGCCAGCAGCTTGGTGCTAGCGGGGGGCCTTTCCTACAATGAGCAGTTCTTC.